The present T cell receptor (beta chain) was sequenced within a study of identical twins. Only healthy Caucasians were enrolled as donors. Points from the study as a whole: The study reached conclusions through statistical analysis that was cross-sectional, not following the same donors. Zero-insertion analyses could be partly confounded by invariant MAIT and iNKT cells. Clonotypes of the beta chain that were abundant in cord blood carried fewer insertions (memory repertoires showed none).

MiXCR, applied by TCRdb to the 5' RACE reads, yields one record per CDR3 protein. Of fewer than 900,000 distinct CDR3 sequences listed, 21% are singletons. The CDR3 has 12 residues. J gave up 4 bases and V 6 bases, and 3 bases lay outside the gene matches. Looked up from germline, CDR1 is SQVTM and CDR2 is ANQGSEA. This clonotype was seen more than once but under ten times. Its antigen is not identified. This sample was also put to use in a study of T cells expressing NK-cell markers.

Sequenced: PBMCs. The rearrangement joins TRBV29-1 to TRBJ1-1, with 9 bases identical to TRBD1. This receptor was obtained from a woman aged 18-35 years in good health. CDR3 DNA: TGCAGCGTCGGACAGGGGATCACTGAAGCTTTCTTT. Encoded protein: CSVGQGITEAFF.